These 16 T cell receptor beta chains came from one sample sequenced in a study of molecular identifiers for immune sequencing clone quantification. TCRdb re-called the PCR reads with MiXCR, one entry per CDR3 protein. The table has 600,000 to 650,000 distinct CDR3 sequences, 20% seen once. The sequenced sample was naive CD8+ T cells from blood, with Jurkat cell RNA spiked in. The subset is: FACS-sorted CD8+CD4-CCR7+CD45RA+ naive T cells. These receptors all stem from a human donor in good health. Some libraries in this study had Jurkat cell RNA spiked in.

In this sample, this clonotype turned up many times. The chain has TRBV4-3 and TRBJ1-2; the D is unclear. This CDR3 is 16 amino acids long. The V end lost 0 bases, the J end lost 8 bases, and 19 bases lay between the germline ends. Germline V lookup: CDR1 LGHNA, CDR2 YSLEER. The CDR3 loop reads CASSQDISPTTPGYTF. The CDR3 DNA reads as TGCGCCAGCAGCCAAGATATTTCGCCGACCACTCCCGGCTACACCTTC.

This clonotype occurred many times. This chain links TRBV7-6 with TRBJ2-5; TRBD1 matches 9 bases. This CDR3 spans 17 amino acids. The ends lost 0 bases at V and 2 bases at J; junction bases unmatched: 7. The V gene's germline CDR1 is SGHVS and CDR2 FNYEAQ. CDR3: CASSLAGRQGGQETQYF. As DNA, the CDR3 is TGTGCCAGCAGCTTAGCGGGCCGACAGGGGGGGCAAGAGACCCAGTACTTC.

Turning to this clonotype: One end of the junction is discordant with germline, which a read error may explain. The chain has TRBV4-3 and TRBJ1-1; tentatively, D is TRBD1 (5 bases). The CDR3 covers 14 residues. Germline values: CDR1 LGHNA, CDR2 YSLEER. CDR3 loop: CAGSQSVGGTEAFF. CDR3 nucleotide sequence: TGCGCCGGCAGCCAATCGGTGGGGGGAACTGAAGCTTTCTTT.

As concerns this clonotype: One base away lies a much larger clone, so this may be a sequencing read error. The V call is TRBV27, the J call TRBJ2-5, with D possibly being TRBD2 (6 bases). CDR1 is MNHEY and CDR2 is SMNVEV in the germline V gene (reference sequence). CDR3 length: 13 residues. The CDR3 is CASSFRGGEAQYF. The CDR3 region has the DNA TGTGCCAGCAGTTTCCGGGGAGGAGAGGCCCAGTACTTC.

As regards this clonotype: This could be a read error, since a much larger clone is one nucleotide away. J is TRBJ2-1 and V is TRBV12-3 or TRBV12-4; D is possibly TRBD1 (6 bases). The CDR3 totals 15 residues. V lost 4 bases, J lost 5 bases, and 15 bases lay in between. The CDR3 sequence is CASSSTGTPNNEQFF. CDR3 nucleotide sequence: TGTGCCAGCAGTTCCACCGGGACACCGAACAATGAGCAGTTCTTC.

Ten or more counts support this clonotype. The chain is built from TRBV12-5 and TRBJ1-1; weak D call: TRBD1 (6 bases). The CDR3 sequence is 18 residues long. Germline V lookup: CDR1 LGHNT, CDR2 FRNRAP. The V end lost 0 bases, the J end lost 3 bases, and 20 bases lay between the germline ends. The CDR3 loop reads CASGLVVWEGRGYTEAFF. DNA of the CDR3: TGTGCTAGTGGTTTGGTAGTCTGGGAGGGCAGGGGCTACACTGAAGCTTTCTTT.

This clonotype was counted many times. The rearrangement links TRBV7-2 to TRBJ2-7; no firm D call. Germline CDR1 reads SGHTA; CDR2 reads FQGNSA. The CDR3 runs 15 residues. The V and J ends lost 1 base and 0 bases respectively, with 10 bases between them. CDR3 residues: CASSLVPETSYEQYF. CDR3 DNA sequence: TGTGCCAGCAGCTTAGTGCCAGAAACCTCCTACGAGCAGTACTTC.

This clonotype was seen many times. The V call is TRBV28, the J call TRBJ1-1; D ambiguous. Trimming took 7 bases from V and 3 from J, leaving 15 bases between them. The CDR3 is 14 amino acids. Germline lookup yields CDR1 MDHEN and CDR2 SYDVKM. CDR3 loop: CASTLDPFYTEAFF. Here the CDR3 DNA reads TGTGCCAGCACCCTGGACCCTTTTTACACTGAAGCTTTCTTT.

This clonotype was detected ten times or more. The CDR3 coding sequence is TGCGCCAGCAGCCACGACAGGGGCTACGAGCAGTACTTC. Protein sequence: CASSHDRGYEQYF. J is TRBJ2-7 and V is TRBV4-1, with 8 bases that match TRBD1. Germline V gene data show CDR1 as MGHRA and CDR2 as YSYEKL. J gave up 3 bases and V 3 bases, and 1 base lay outside the gene matches. The CDR3 spans 13 residues.

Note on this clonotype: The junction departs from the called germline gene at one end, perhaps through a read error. The CDR3: CASSPGQGVSF. The CDR3 nucleotides read TGTGCCAGCAGTCCAGGGCAGGGAGTCTCCTTC. V usage is TRBV6-2 or TRBV6-3 and J usage is TRBJ1-2, with D maybe TRBD1 (5 bases). Germline loops: CDR1 MNHEY, CDR2 SVGEGT. This CDR3 has 11 amino acids.

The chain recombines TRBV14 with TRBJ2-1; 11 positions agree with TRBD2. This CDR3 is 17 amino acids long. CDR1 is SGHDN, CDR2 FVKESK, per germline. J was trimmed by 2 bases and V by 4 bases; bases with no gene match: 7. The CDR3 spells CASSPPLAGDAYNEQFF. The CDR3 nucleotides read TGTGCCAGCAGCCCGCCACTAGCGGGAGACGCCTACAATGAGCAGTTCTTC.

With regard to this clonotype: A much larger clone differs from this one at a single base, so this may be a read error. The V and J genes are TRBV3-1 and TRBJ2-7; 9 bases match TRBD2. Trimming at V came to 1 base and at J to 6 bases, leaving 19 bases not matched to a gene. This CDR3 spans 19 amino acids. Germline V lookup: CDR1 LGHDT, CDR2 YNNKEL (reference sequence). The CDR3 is CASSQGLLAGLSPMVEQYF. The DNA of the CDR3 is TGTGCCAGCAGCCAAGGTTTACTAGCGGGCTTGTCTCCTATGGTCGAGCAGTACTTC.

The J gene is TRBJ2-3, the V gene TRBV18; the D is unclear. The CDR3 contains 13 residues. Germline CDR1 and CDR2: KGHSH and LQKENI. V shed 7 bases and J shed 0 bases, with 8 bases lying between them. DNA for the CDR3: TGTGCCAGCTTACCTGACAGCACAGATACGCAGTATTTT. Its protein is CASLPDSTDTQYF.

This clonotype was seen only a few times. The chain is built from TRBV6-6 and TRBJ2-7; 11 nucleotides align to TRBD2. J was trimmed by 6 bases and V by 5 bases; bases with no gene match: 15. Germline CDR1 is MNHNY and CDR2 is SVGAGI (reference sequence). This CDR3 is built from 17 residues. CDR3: CASSPAMGTSGVGEQYF. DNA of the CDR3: TGTGCCAGCAGTCCAGCGATGGGGACTAGCGGTGTCGGCGAGCAGTACTTC.

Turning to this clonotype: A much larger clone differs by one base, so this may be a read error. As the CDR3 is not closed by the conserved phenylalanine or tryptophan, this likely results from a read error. The CDR3 DNA reads as TGTGCCAGCAGGAAACAGGGGGCCGAAACTGAAGCTTTCCTT. Translation gives CASRKQGAETEAFL. This chain uses TRBV3-1 with TRBJ1-1; 9 bases match TRBD1. In germline, CDR1 is LGHDT, CDR2 YNNKEL (reference sequence). The length of the CDR3 is 14 residues. Trimming cost V 6 bases and J 5 bases; bases outside gene matches: 7.

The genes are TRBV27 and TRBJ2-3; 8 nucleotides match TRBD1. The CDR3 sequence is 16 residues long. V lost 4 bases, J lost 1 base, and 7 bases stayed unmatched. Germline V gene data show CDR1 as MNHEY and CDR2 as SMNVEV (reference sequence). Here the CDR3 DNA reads TGTGCCAGCAGTTACCCAGGGGGCGCGGGCACAGATACGCAGTATTTT. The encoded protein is CASSYPGGAGTDTQYF.